The present entry profiles one TCR beta chain with its context. The antigen is undetermined. The sample originates from a study of cytomegalovirus exposure and HLA in healthy donors. PCR primers comprised 60 Vbeta and 13 Jbeta primers. The repertoire was sequenced with immunoSEQ multiplex PCR; TCRdb's copy has only in-frame clones and lacks some. The table has more than 150,000 clones, more than 65% seen once; the top ten hold roughly 6%. Trimming shortened V by 4 bases and J by 2 bases, and 6 bases separated the two germline ends. This CDR3 spans 14 amino acids. The germline V gene encodes CDR1 MNHEY and CDR2 SMNVEV (reference sequence). General study points: Among TCR beta chains of equal frequency, HLA-associated ones were more clonally expanded in a later analysis. Highly shared variants forming one cluster were likely a sequencing artifact. Earlier analysis yielded a pattern in which most TCR beta V segments were productive about 90% or about 30% of the time.

The chain uses TRBV27 and TRBJ2-6; D is ambiguous. This clonotype originated in a woman in her thirties in good health and CMV-seropositive. The specimen sequenced was PBMCs. CDR3 loop: CASSYSPGANVLTF. The CDR3, as DNA: TGTGCCAGCAGTTATAGCCCTGGGGCCAACGTCCTGACTTTC.